This TCR beta chain was obtained from a study of blood T cell repertoires in COVID-19. The CDR3 loop spans 13 amino acids. Patients at the Seattle site were enrolled during active infection and followed longitudinally. Original methodology: How many nucleated cells were present was estimated from reference gene primer amplification. Clones were read by immunoSEQ multiplex PCR, and TCRdb kept only the in-frame ones, dropping some. V, J and clone size reflect that table, while D and trimming were determined from the DNA. The sample shows 200,000 to 250,000 clones, roughly 92% of them seen only once. In regard to this clone: A read error may produce the germline difference seen at one junction end.

The V gene is TRBV12-3 or TRBV12-4, the J gene TRBJ2-7; D is possibly TRBD1 (6 bases). This clonotype was obtained from a man in his sixties with COVID-19, enrolled during active disease. Material for sequencing was peripheral blood. For the CDR3, the DNA is TGTGCCGGCAGTCCCCCGGGACACCGCGAGCAGTACTTC. Translated: CAGSPPGHREQYF.